The clone carrying this TCR beta chain was found many times. Its target is not known. CDR1 is SGHNT, CDR2 YENEEA, per germline. Trimming took 4 bases from V and 13 from J, leaving 14 bases between them. The CDR3 is 12 residues long. This record comes from a study of breast tumors, draining lymph nodes, adjacent tissues. Notes on the study in general: The data were judged consistent with most tumor T cells coming from lymph node and expanding in tumor. Luminal-like breast cancer showed significantly higher tumor–nontumor repertoire similarity than basal-like. Tumor TCR diversity was below lymph nodes but above nontumor tissue.

The lymph nodes were axillary draining lymph nodes from breast cancer patients. TCRdb passed the multiplex PCR reads through MiXCR, listing each CDR3 protein once. The sample holds approximately 250,000 distinct CDR3 sequences, less than 40% seen once. This sequence was found in a female donor with breast cancer. Some clones in this sample may be carry-over from other donors' samples. The V and J genes are TRBV11-3 and TRBJ2-1; TRBD2 is a possible D gene (5 bases). Sequencing used axillary lymph node tissue. CDR3: CASSSPLASQFF. In DNA, the CDR3 is TGTGCCAGCAGCTCCCCTTTAGCGTCACAGTTCTTC.